This T cell receptor beta chain was captured by sequencing in a study of T cells in narcolepsy. The germline V gene encodes CDR1 MDHEN and CDR2 SYDVKM. This CDR3 comprises 13 residues. The ends were cut back, 6 bases at V and 8 bases at J, with 16 bases in the middle. Sequencing was performed with immunoSEQ multiplex PCR; in TCRdb, only in-frame clones are kept and a portion is missing. The table lists around 25,000 clones, about 80% of them singletons. The genes are TRBV28 and TRBJ1-1; no clear D. Material: CD45RA- memory CD4+ T cells from PBMCs. The origin of this receptor is a human donor with narcolepsy. The DNA for the CDR3 is TGTGCCAGCAGGTCCCCCGGAGCGGCCGAAGCTTTCTTT. Translated, it gives CASRSPGAAEAFF.